This TCR beta chain was captured in a study of blood T cell repertoires in COVID-19. Study at large: Material from acute and convalescent COVID-19 was sourced from the United States, Italy and Spain. Nucleic acid was either cDNA or gDNA, and it came from T cells, B-cell-depleted T cells, or PBMCs.

Trimming cost V 3 bases and J 0 bases, with 19 bases left between them. CDR3 length equals 18 residues. Germline V lookup: CDR1 SGHTA, CDR2 FQGNSA. Authors' methods: Counts of nucleated cells, estimated from reference gene primer amplification, were obtained. Libraries were prepared by immunoSEQ multiplex PCR; TCRdb keeps only in-frame clonotypes and omits some of them. Clonal size and the V and J genes are those of that table, whereas D and trimming came from the DNA. The table lists 240,000 or so clones, around 90% of them singletons. The chain joins TRBV7-2 to TRBJ2-3, with a tentative D call TRBD1 (6 bases). Sequenced: peripheral blood. The TCR was taken from a man in his 60s who had recovered from COVID-19. CDR3 sequence (DNA): TGTGCCAGCAGCTTGACAGAGGACAGAACCGATAGCACAGATACGCAGTATTTT. Its protein product is CASSLTEDRTDSTDTQYF.